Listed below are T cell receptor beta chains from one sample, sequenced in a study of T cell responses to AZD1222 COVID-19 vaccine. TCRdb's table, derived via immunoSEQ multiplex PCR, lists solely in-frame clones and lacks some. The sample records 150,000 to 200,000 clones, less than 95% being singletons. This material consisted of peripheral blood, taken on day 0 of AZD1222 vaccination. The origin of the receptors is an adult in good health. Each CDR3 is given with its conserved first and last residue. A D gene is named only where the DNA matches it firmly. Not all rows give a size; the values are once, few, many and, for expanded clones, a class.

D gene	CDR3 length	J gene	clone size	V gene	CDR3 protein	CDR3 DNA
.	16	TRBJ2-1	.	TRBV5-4	CASSLAGAASYNEQFF	TGTGCCAGCAGCTTGGCCGGTGCGGCCTCCTACAATGAGCAGTTCTTC
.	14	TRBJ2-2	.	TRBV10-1	CASRDGSYTGELFF	TGCGCCAGCAGGGACGGGAGTTACACCGGGGAGCTGTTTTTT
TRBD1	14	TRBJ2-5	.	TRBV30	CAWGHAGGQETQYF	TGTGCCTGGGGCCACGCAGGGGGACAAGAGACCCAGTACTTC
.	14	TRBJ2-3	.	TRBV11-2	CASSIEISTDTQYF	TGTGCCAGCAGTATAGAGATTAGCACAGATACGCAGTATTTT
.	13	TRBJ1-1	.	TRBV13	CASTRGGNTEAFF	TGTGCCAGCACCCGTGGCGGGAACACTGAAGCTTTCTTT
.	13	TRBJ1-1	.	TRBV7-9	CASSPRGNTEAFF	TGTGCCAGCAGCCCTAGGGGCAACACTGAAGCTTTCTTT
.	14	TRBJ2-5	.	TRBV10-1	CASSADRLGETQYF	TGCGCCAGCAGTGCTGACAGACTCGGAGAGACCCAGTACTTC
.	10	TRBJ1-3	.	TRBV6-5	CASRGGTIYF	TGTGCCAGCCGGGGCGGCACCATATATTTT
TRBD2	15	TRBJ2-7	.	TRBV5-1	CASNVRSSGTYEQYF	TGCGCCAGCAATGTTCGGTCTAGCGGGACCTACGAGCAGTACTTC
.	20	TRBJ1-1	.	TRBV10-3	CAISPHGTLKPRALNTEAFF	TGTGCCATCAGTCCCCACGGGACACTTAAACCCAGGGCGTTAAACACTGAAGCTTTCTTT
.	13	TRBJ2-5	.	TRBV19	CASSSPREETQYF	TGTGCCAGTAGTTCACCGAGGGAAGAGACCCAGTACTTC
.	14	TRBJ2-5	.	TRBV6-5	CASIRTGTKETQYF	TGTGCCAGCATAAGGACAGGGACTAAAGAGACCCAGTACTTC
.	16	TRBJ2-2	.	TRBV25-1	CASSAWESVNTGELFF	TGTGCCAGCAGTGCCTGGGAGAGCGTGAACACCGGGGAGCTGTTTTTT
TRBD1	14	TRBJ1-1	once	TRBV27	CASRSGQGQTEAFF	TGTGCCAGCAGATCGGGACAGGGTCAAACTGAAGCTTTCTTT
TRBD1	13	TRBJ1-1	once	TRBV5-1	CATSGTDNTEAFF	TGCGCCACCTCCGGGACAGACAACACTGAAGCTTTCTTT
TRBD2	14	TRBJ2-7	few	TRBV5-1	CASSWWEGRYEQYF	TGCGCCAGCAGCTGGTGGGAGGGCCGATACGAGCAGTACTTC
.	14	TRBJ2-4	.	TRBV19	CASSIYGPQNIQYF	TGTGCCAGTAGTATTTACGGGCCCCAAAACATTCAGTACTTC
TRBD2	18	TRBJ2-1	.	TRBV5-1	CASSFLKGGSLSYNEQFF	TGCGCCAGCAGCTTCCTTAAAGGCGGGAGTCTCTCCTACAATGAGCAGTTCTTC
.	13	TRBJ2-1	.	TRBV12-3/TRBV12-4	CASSLTLYNEQFF	TGTGCCAGCAGTTTGACTCTCTACAATGAGCAGTTCTTC
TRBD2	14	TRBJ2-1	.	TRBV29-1	CSLRLSGRSSEQFF	TGCAGCTTGCGACTAAGCGGGAGATCTAGTGAGCAGTTCTTC
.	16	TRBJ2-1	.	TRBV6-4	CASSEGASVLYNEQFF	TGTGCCAGCAGTGAGGGGGCTAGCGTATTATACAATGAGCAGTTCTTC
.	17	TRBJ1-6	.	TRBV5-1	CASSPGRGAKTSSPLHF	TGCGCCAGCAGCCCTGGACGGGGGGCAAAAACGTCTTCACCCCTCCACTTT
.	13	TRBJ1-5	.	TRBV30	CAWSVRERQPQHF	TGTGCCTGGAGTGTTCGCGAAAGGCAGCCCCAGCATTTT